These 27 T cell receptor beta chains came from one sample sequenced in a study of blood T cell repertoires in COVID-19. The assay was immunoSEQ multiplex PCR, and TCRdb's table has in-frame clones only and misses some. The data contain fewer than 85,000 clones, 82% of them seen just once; the ten biggest clones take up about 3.9%. Sequenced material: peripheral blood. The receptors derive from a woman aged 60-75 years with acute or convalescent COVID-19.

In DNA, the CDR3 is TGTGCCAGCAGTGAAGCGCTTTACAGAAAGTACGAGCAGTACTTC. Translated, it gives CASSEALYRKYEQYF. This chain joins TRBV6-1 and TRBJ2-7, with D unresolved. There are 15 residues in the CDR3. CDR1 MNHNS and CDR2 SASEGT come from the germline V gene. Between the trimmed V and J ends, which lost 0 bases and 4 bases, there was a span of 13 bases.

This clone was observed a few times. V is TRBV6-5 and J is TRBJ2-2, with D perhaps matching TRBD1 (6 bases). The CDR3 is 13 amino acids. Between the trimmed V and J ends, which lost 5 bases and 6 bases, there was a span of 10 bases. Germline loops: CDR1 MNHEY, CDR2 SVGAGI. The CDR3 loop reads CASSPDSPGELFF. DNA for the CDR3: TGTGCCAGCAGTCCGGACAGCCCCGGGGAGCTGTTTTTT.

The chain employs TRBV12-3 or TRBV12-4 and TRBJ1-5; perhaps TRBD1 as D (5 bases). CDR3 size: 13 residues. Trimming shortened V by 6 bases and J by 2 bases, and 8 bases separated the two germline ends. CDR3 protein: CASRPTGNQPQHF. In DNA form, the CDR3 reads TGTGCCAGCAGGCCGACAGGCAATCAGCCCCAGCATTTT.

This sequence joins TRBV6-5 and TRBJ1-1; unclear D gene. V gave up 8 bases and J gave up 0 bases, with 16 bases separating them. Germline-derived CDR1 and CDR2 are MNHEY and SVGAGI. The CDR3 is made up of 15 amino acids. CDR3: CASARETTMNTEAFF. In DNA form, the CDR3 reads TGTGCCAGCGCCCGGGAAACGACCATGAACACTGAAGCTTTCTTT.

The rearrangement uses TRBV7-9 and TRBJ1-6; 7 bases align to TRBD1. The V and J ends lost 5 bases and 5 bases, in that order; junction bases with no gene match: 6. CDR1 and CDR2 (germline): SEHNR, FQNEAQ (reference sequence). The CDR3 length is 15 residues. The DNA for the CDR3 is TGTGCCAGCAGCGCCGACAGGGTTAATAATTCACCCCTCCACTTT. Protein product: CASSADRVNNSPLHF.

The rearrangement joins TRBV7-5 to TRBJ2-7; the table's D gene call, TRBD1, was not cross checked with the DNA. TRBV7-5 is given as a pseudogene. The CDR3 runs to 13 residues. The CDR3 reads CAPRGDNSYEQYF. Here the CDR3 DNA reads TGTGCCCCTCGTGGGGACAACTCCTACGAGCAGTACTTC.

As DNA, the CDR3 is TGTGCCAGCAGCCCTGTGGGGGCCTTCTACGAGCAGTACTTC. Residues: CASSPVGAFYEQYF. The rearrangement joins TRBV9 to TRBJ2-7; D is perhaps TRBD1 (6 bases). The CDR3 consists of 14 residues. V shed 4 bases and J shed 3 bases, with 14 bases lying between them. Germline V gene lookup returns CDR1 SGDLS and CDR2 YYNGEE.

The rearrangement links TRBV6-6 to TRBJ1-3; a weak D match, TRBD1 (6 bases). The V end was cut by 2 bases, the J end by 3 bases, with 14 bases between. Germline V lookup: CDR1 MNHNY, CDR2 SVGAGI (reference sequence). The CDR3 covers 16 residues. The CDR3 nucleotides read TGTGCCAGCAGTTACCATACAGGGCTGTTTGGAAACACCATATATTTT. This gives the protein CASSYHTGLFGNTIYF.

This clone was seen more than once but under ten times. The chain is built from TRBV6-1 and TRBJ2-1, with 9 bases fitting TRBD2. The CDR3 loop spans 15 amino acids. V shed 2 bases, J shed 8 bases, and the junction held 7 bases outside the gene matches. Germline V CDR1 and CDR2: MNHNS, SASEGT. The CDR3 DNA reads TGTGCCAGCAGTGAATTGGCTAGCGGGGCCTATGAGCAGTTCTTC. It is translated as CASSELASGAYEQFF.

This rearrangement joins TRBV6-1 to TRBJ1-2; TRBD1 agrees at 7 bases. The junction had 18 bases not matched to a gene; V was cut back by 4 bases and J by 7 bases. CDR3 length: 17 residues. Germline-derived CDR1 and CDR2 are MNHNS and SASEGT. Here the CDR3 reads CASSGSRGAGGYGGYTF. CDR3 bases: TGTGCCAGCAGTGGGTCTCGTGGGGCAGGGGGGTACGGTGGCTACACCTTC.

J is TRBJ1-3 and V is TRBV6-5; TRBD1 is a possible D gene (6 bases). Germline-derived CDR1 and CDR2 are MNHEY and SVGAGI. Between the trimmed V and J ends, which lost 6 bases and 4 bases, there was a span of 16 bases. This CDR3 is 15 amino acids long. The CDR3 loop is CASRPGEGDGNTIYF. CDR3 sequence (DNA): TGTGCCAGCAGGCCTGGTGAGGGGGACGGAAACACCATATATTTT.

The rearrangement uses TRBV18 and TRBJ2-1; D might be TRBD2 (6 bases). The V end was cut by 2 bases, the J end by 12 bases, with 8 bases between. This CDR3 region has 11 residues. The V gene's germline CDR1 is KGHSH and CDR2 LQKENI. CDR3 nucleotide sequence: TGTGCCAGCTCACCAGTCGGGGGGCAGTTCTTC. Residues: CASSPVGGQFF.

This rearrangement joins TRBV23-1 to TRBJ1-5; tentative D call: TRBD1 (6 bases). TRBV23-1 is noted as an ORF with a role that remains uncertain. This CDR3 spans 17 amino acids. The V gene lost 4 bases and the J gene lost 0 bases, with 16 bases spanning the gap. CDR3 in amino acids: CASSLKSRGHSNQPQHF. The CDR3 DNA is TGCGCCAGCAGTCTAAAGTCCCGGGGACATAGCAATCAGCCCCAGCATTTT.

This clone was recorded a few times. This chain connects TRBV4-1 to TRBJ2-1, with TRBD2 identical over 11 bases. The germline V gene encodes CDR1 MGHRA and CDR2 YSYEKL. The CDR3 spans 19 residues. V shed 0 bases, J shed 1 base, and the junction held 8 bases outside the gene matches. The CDR3 loop reads CASSQDVPGLAASYNEQFF. The CDR3, as DNA: TGCGCCAGCAGCCAAGATGTTCCGGGACTAGCGGCATCCTACAATGAGCAGTTCTTC.

V and J are TRBV5-4 and TRBJ1-1, with a tentative D call TRBD1 (6 bases). This CDR3 is built from 14 residues. Germline lookup yields CDR1 SGHNT and CDR2 YYREEE (reference sequence). With 1 base removed from V and 0 bases from J, the gap between germline ends came to 7 bases. The chain's CDR3 is CASSLRQVNTEAFF. The DNA of the CDR3 is TGTGCCAGCAGCTTGAGACAGGTGAACACTGAAGCTTTCTTT.

The chain couples TRBV2 to TRBJ1-1; D remains unclear. The germline V gene has CDR1 SNHLY and CDR2 FYNNEI. V was pared by 6 bases and J by 5 bases, with 19 bases between. The CDR3 has 15 residues. In nucleotides, the CDR3 is TGTGCCAGCAGCTTTAGCGGCCCCCTCGGGACTGAAGCTTTCTTT. This codes for CASSFSGPLGTEAFF. Combining the CDR3 with reference TRBV2 and TRBJ1-1 gives the whole variable domain EPEVTQTPSHQVTQMGQEVILRCVPISNHLYFYWYRQILGQKVEFLVSFYNNEISEKSEIFDDQFSVERPDGSNFTLKIRSTKLEDSAMYFCASSFSGPLGTEAFFGQGTRLTVV.

The chain is built from TRBV14 and TRBJ1-1; D uncertain. The germline V and J ends were trimmed by 7 bases and 1 base, with 13 bases remaining between them. The CDR3 runs 14 residues. The germline gives CDR1 SGHDN, CDR2 FVKESK. The CDR3 here is CASTAGVKNTEAFF. DNA of the CDR3: TGTGCCAGCACTGCCGGGGTAAAGAACACTGAAGCTTTCTTT.

This rearrangement joins TRBV18 to TRBJ2-7; TRBD1 matches at 7 bases. V was pared by 3 bases and J by 5 bases, with 10 bases of the junction left unmatched. The CDR3 totals 15 residues. Looked up from germline, CDR1 is KGHSH and CDR2 is LQKENI. The CDR3 sequence is CASSPSRQGSDEQYF. The DNA of the CDR3 is TGTGCCAGCTCACCCTCCCGACAGGGCTCGGACGAGCAGTACTTC.

This clone appeared once. This could be a read error, since a much larger clone is one nucleotide away. This chain joins TRBV6-5 and TRBJ2-7, with D possibly TRBD2 on 5 matching bases. Germline V gene lookup returns CDR1 MNHEY and CDR2 SVGAGI. This CDR3 has 12 amino acids. The V end was cut by 6 bases, the J end by 7 bases, with 13 bases between. CDR3 region: CASSHGLIEQYF. The CDR3 nucleotides are TGTGCCAGCAGCCACGGACTTATTGAGCAGTACTTC.

The V and J genes are TRBV7-2 and TRBJ1-5; D is perhaps TRBD1 (6 bases). V was clipped by 3 bases and J by 0 bases, with 15 bases between them. The CDR3 is 17 residues long. CDR1 is SGHTA and CDR2 is FQGNSA in the germline V gene. CDR3 region: CASSLEQGLASNQPQHF. The DNA of the CDR3 is TGTGCCAGCAGCTTGGAGCAGGGGTTGGCTAGCAATCAGCCCCAGCATTTT.

The chain links TRBV10-1 to TRBJ2-2, with D tentatively TRBD2 (6 bases). CDR3 length: 15 amino acids. Between the trimmed V and J ends, which lost 6 bases and 3 bases, there was a span of 14 bases. The germline V gene has CDR1 WNHNN and CDR2 SYGVQD (reference sequence). CDR3 bases: TGCGCCAGCAGCCCAGGGACTGCTTACACCGGGGAGCTGTTTTTT. It translates to CASSPGTAYTGELFF.

This clone was detected only once. The V and J genes are TRBV2 and TRBJ1-5; D gene uncertain. The CDR3 sequence is 13 residues long. V lost 6 bases and J 4 bases, leaving 10 bases between the germline ends. Germline loops: CDR1 SNHLY, CDR2 FYNNEI. DNA for the CDR3: TGTGCCAGCAGGAGGGCAGCGAATCAGCCCCAGCATTTT. Protein product: CASRRAANQPQHF. The full variable domain, its missing parts supplied by reference TRBV2 and TRBJ1-5, is EPEVTQTPSHQVTQMGQEVILRCVPISNHLYFYWYRQILGQKVEFLVSFYNNEISEKSEIFDDQFSVERPDGSNFTLKIRSTKLEDSAMYFCASRRAANQPQHFGDGTRLSIL.

This clone came up a few times. This chain joins TRBV11-2 and TRBJ2-7, with TRBD1 matching 11 bases. The germline V gene encodes CDR1 SGHAT and CDR2 FQNNGV. Trimming cost V 3 bases and J 5 bases; bases outside gene matches: 6. The CDR3 has 15 residues. This chain's CDR3 is CASSFRTGGVDEQYF. CDR3 bases: TGTGCCAGCAGCTTCCGGACAGGGGGCGTCGACGAGCAGTACTTC.

The rearrangement uses TRBV5-1 and TRBJ1-3, with D hard to call. V was pared by 2 bases and J by 4 bases, with 16 bases between. Germline values: CDR1 SGHRS, CDR2 YFSETQ. The length of the CDR3 is 16 residues. This CDR3 reads CASSFSPAAPGNTIYF. The CDR3 coding sequence is TGCGCCAGCAGCTTTAGCCCCGCAGCACCAGGAAACACCATATATTTT. Filled out from reference TRBV5-1 and TRBJ1-3, the complete variable domain reads KAGVTQTPRYLIKTRGQQVTLSCSPISGHRSVSWYQQTPGQGLQFLFEYFSETQRNKGNFPGRFSGRQFSNSRSEMNVSTLELGDSALYLCASSFSPAAPGNTIYFGEGSWLTVV.

The rearrangement links TRBV18 to TRBJ1-5, with TRBD1 matching over 12 bases. The CDR3 runs to 18 residues. Germline V gene data show CDR1 as KGHSH and CDR2 as LQKENI. Trimming cost V 0 bases and J 1 base; bases outside gene matches: 4. CDR3 DNA: TGTGCCAGCTCACCACCGGGACAGGGGGCTGGAAGCAATCAGCCCCAGCATTTT. This translates into CASSPPGQGAGSNQPQHF.

The gene calls are TRBV5-4 and TRBJ1-2; maybe TRBD1 (6 bases). CDR3 size: 14 residues. V gave up 2 bases and J gave up 4 bases, with 12 bases separating them. CDR1 is SGHNT and CDR2 is YYREEE in the germline V gene (reference sequence). The DNA for the CDR3 is TGTGCCAGCAGCTTCATCACAGGGAGCTATGGCTACACCTTC. It yields the protein CASSFITGSYGYTF.

The chain employs TRBV11-2 and TRBJ2-3; 7 nucleotides agree with TRBD1. V gave up 5 bases and J gave up 0 bases; unmatched junction bases: 5. Germline lookup yields CDR1 SGHAT and CDR2 FQNNGV. The CDR3 consists of 15 residues. CDR3 nucleotide sequence: TGTGCCAGCAGCCTCGACAGGGCTAGCACAGATACGCAGTATTTT. This gives the protein CASSLDRASTDTQYF.